The 22 T cell receptor beta chains below come from one sample, sequenced in a study of T cell repertoires in cytomegalovirus infection. For these receptors, no antigen is known. TCRdb ran MiXCR on the reads and lists one entry per CDR3 protein. Of approximately 1,000,000 distinct CDR3 sequences in the sample, 25% to 40% were seen once. The material was cultured CD8+ T cells from PBMCs, obtained from culture after CMV antigen stimulation. The origin of the receptors is a human donor in good health (CMV status not recorded). Some clones in this sample may be carry-over from other donors' samples.

The chain uses TRBV10-3 and TRBJ2-1, with TRBD2 as a possible D gene (6 bases). The CDR3 totals 15 residues. The V end lost 2 bases, the J end lost 7 bases, and 15 bases lay between the germline ends. Germline V gives CDR1 ENHRY, CDR2 SYGVKD. This CDR3 reads CAISEVAGNPNEQFF. The CDR3 coding sequence is TGTGCCATCAGTGAGGTGGCGGGGAATCCAAATGAGCAGTTCTTC.

This clonotype was seen a few times. The rearrangement links TRBV5-4 to TRBJ2-1; a possible D gene is TRBD2 (6 bases). The germline V gene encodes CDR1 SGHNT and CDR2 YYREEE (reference sequence). V was cut by 1 base and J by 3 bases, with 17 bases left in between. This CDR3 comprises 17 residues. This chain's CDR3 is CASSLPQTSKFYNEQFF. The CDR3 DNA reads as TGTGCCAGCAGCTTGCCCCAGACTAGTAAGTTCTACAATGAGCAGTTCTTC.

This clonotype was detected a few times. At one boundary the junction diverges from the germline segment, which might be a read error. V and J are TRBV6-5 and TRBJ2-6, with 7 bases fitting TRBD1. Germline V gives CDR1 MNHEY, CDR2 SVGAGI. The CDR3 contains 17 residues. This chain's CDR3 is CASRMTGLSSEANVLTF. The CDR3 nucleotides read TGTGCCAGCAGGATGACAGGGCTAAGCTCTGAGGCCAACGTCCTGACTTTC.

This clonotype was picked up many times. The rearrangement uses TRBV7-9 and TRBJ1-5; the D is unclear. The V end lost 3 bases, the J end lost 5 bases, and 5 bases lay between the germline ends. The CDR3 has 12 residues. The germline V gene has CDR1 SEHNR and CDR2 FQNEAQ (reference sequence). The CDR3, as DNA: TGTGCCAGCAGCTTCACAGATCAGCCCCAGCATTTT. It translates to CASSFTDQPQHF.

The chain combines TRBV7-6 with TRBJ1-5, with 7 bases lining up with TRBD1. V was clipped by 5 bases and J by 0 bases; unmatched bases: 7. The CDR3 runs to 16 residues. CDR1 SGHVS and CDR2 FNYEAQ come from the germline V gene. The CDR3 is CASSPLTGYSNQPQHF. The CDR3 nucleotides are TGTGCCAGCAGCCCATTGACAGGGTATAGCAATCAGCCCCAGCATTTT. Full variable domain (missing parts from reference TRBV7-6 and TRBJ1-5): GAGVSQSPRYKVTKRGQDVALRCDPISGHVSLYWYRQALGQGPEFLTYFNYEAQQDKSGLPNDRFSAERPEGSISTLTIQRTEQRDSAMYRCASSPLTGYSNQPQHFGDGTRLSIL.

The chain is built from TRBV7-9 and TRBJ1-1; D is ambiguous. The CDR3 is 13 amino acids. V gave up 10 bases and J gave up 4 bases, with 16 bases separating them. Germline assignment: CDR1 SEHNR and CDR2 FQNEAQ (reference sequence). The CDR3 nucleotides read TGTGCCACCACAGCTTGGGGTGGCACTGAAGCTTTCTTT. It specifies CATTAWGGTEAFF.

This clonotype appeared many times. The V gene is TRBV7-2, the J gene TRBJ2-2, with 7 bases that match TRBD2. Germline loops: CDR1 SGHTA, CDR2 FQGNSA. CDR3 length equals 14 residues. The trim removed 6 bases at V and 8 bases at J, leaving 9 bases unmatched. The CDR3 sequence: CASRAREVGGELFF. As DNA, the CDR3 is TGTGCCAGCAGAGCCCGGGAGGTGGGGGGGGAGCTGTTTTTT.

The chain recombines TRBV4-3 with TRBJ2-1; possibly TRBD2 for D (5 bases). This CDR3 has 17 residues. CDR1 and CDR2 (germline): LGHNA, YSLEER. The V end lost 0 bases, the J end lost 0 bases, and 12 bases lay between the germline ends. The DNA for the CDR3 is TGCGCCAGCAGCCAAGACCAAGCGGATGTCTCCTACAATGAGCAGTTCTTC. It is translated as CASSQDQADVSYNEQFF.

This chain joins TRBV4-2 and TRBJ1-4, with a tentative D call TRBD1 (6 bases). Germline-derived CDR1 and CDR2 are LGHNA and YNFKEQ. This CDR3 comprises 13 residues. Trimming removed 4 bases from V and 8 bases from J, with 11 bases in between. The CDR3 bases are TGTGCCAGCAGCCGGGGGAGGGGGGAAAAACTGTTTTTT. Translation gives CASSRGRGEKLFF.

This chain joins TRBV5-6 and TRBJ2-2; D is possibly TRBD1 (5 bases). This CDR3 is built from 17 residues. Trimming pared 0 bases from V and 2 bases from J, leaving 14 bases between. Germline V gene lookup returns CDR1 SGHDT and CDR2 YYEEEE. The chain's CDR3 is CASSLGAYRTNTGELFF. CDR3 nucleotide sequence: TGTGCCAGCAGCTTGGGGGCCTACAGGACCAACACCGGGGAGCTGTTTTTT.

The J gene is TRBJ2-3, the V gene TRBV6-5; 8 nucleotides line up with TRBD1. Germline lookup yields CDR1 MNHEY and CDR2 SVGAGI. This CDR3 comprises 19 residues. The ends lost 5 bases at V and 2 bases at J; junction bases unmatched: 18. DNA for the CDR3: TGTGCCAGCAGTGGTTCAGGGGGCGCGATCAACGAGGCCACAGATACGCAGTATTTT. Protein sequence: CASSGSGGAINEATDTQYF.

This clonotype was counted a few times. The genes are TRBV11-1 and TRBJ2-1; the D call may be TRBD1 or TRBD2 (7 bases each). The CDR3 loop spans 19 amino acids. V was trimmed by 1 base and J by 4 bases, leaving 23 bases between them. CDR1 is SGHAT, CDR2 FQDESV, per germline (reference sequence). DNA for the CDR3: TGTGCCAGCAGCTTAGTGGCCCCTCCGACAGGGCGGGAGTACAATGAGCAGTTCTTC. This translates into CASSLVAPPTGREYNEQFF.

At least ten counts were recorded for this clonotype. J is TRBJ2-5 and V is TRBV28; 9 bases map to TRBD2. The CDR3 has 15 residues. CDR1 and CDR2 (germline): MDHEN, SYDVKM. V lost 5 bases and J lost 5; bases outside the gene matches: 9. The CDR3 DNA reads as TGTGCCAGCAGTCTCCGACTAGCGGTCCCTGAGACCCAGTACTTC. Its translation is CASSLRLAVPETQYF.

The chain couples TRBV6-1 to TRBJ1-5; no clear D gene. Germline V gene sequence: CDR1 MNHNS, CDR2 SASEGT. The CDR3 extends over 18 amino acids. V was shortened by 3 bases and J by 0 bases, with 18 bases between the two germline ends. The CDR3 loop is CASSDSGPILNSNQPQHF. The CDR3 DNA sequence: TGTGCCAGCAGTGATAGCGGGCCGATACTAAATAGCAATCAGCCCCAGCATTTT.

This clonotype was observed a handful of times. The CDR3 sequence: CASSLAPGHLNEKLFF. In nucleotides, the CDR3 is TGTGCCAGCAGCTTAGCTCCGGGACATCTTAATGAAAAACTGTTTTTT. V gene TRBV7-2 combines with J gene TRBJ1-4, with D tentatively TRBD1 (6 bases). The CDR3 extends over 16 amino acids. V dropped 0 bases and J dropped 4 bases, with 12 bases sitting between them. The germline CDR1 and CDR2 sequences are SGHTA and FQGNSA.

The gene calls are TRBV6-5 and TRBJ2-2; tentatively, D is TRBD1 (5 bases). CDR3 length equals 15 residues. The germline V gene encodes CDR1 MNHEY and CDR2 SVGAGI. V gave up 7 bases and J gave up 6 bases, with 18 bases separating them. The CDR3, as DNA: TGTGCCAGCATCCAACAGGTTCCGTTCCCCGGGGAGCTGTTTTTT. Translated, it gives CASIQQVPFPGELFF.

As concerns this clonotype: Germline is not matched at one junction end, which may reflect a read error. This chain connects TRBV6-1 to TRBJ2-1; D possibly corresponds to TRBD2 (6 bases). Per the germline V gene, CDR1 is MNHNS and CDR2 is SASEGT. The length of the CDR3 is 12 residues. The CDR3 loop reads CASGDSSEGQFF. Written as DNA, the CDR3 is TGTGCCAGCGGTGACAGCTCGGAGGGGCAGTTCTTC.

The CDR3 nucleotides read TGTGCCAGCAGCCTCCAGGGTGGGTACGAGCAGTACTTC. Protein: CASSLQGGYEQYF. This sequence joins TRBV5-8 and TRBJ2-7; TRBD1 is a possible D gene (5 bases). The CDR3 is 13 residues long. Between the trimmed V and J ends, which lost 4 bases and 4 bases, there was a span of 12 bases. Germline CDR1 is SGHTS and CDR2 is YDEGEE. Together with reference TRBV5-8 and TRBJ2-7, the CDR3 gives the full variable domain: EAGVTQSPTHLIKTRGQQATLRCSPISGHTSVYWYQQALGLGLQFLLWYDEGEERNRGNFPPRFSGRQFPNYSSELNVNALELEDSALYLCASSLQGGYEQYFGPGTRLTVT.

In its sample, this clonotype was seen a few times. The chain is built from TRBV6-2 or TRBV6-3 and TRBJ1-5; perhaps TRBD1 as D (6 bases). V was trimmed by 6 bases and J by 4 bases, leaving 16 bases between them. Per germline, CDR1 MNHEY and CDR2 SVGEGT. CDR3 length: 15 amino acids. CDR3 sequence (DNA): TGTGCCAGCAGACAGGGTTCCGCCCGGAATCAGCCCCAGCATTTT. As protein: CASRQGSARNQPQHF.

This clonotype was detected a few times. As DNA, the CDR3 is TGTGCCAGCAGTTACGTCCGGGGGCCTGAGCAGTTCTTC. Translating gives CASSYVRGPEQFF. The chain joins TRBV6-6 to TRBJ2-1; D is possibly TRBD1 or TRBD2 (6 bases each). V was pared by 2 bases and J by 9 bases, with 11 bases between. Germline V CDR1 and CDR2: MNHNY, SVGAGI (reference sequence). The CDR3 runs 13 residues.

As regards this clonotype: A read error is likely, as this CDR3 ends without the conserved phenylalanine or tryptophan. The chain is built from TRBV7-9 and TRBJ2-1; TRBD2 matches at 12 bases. This CDR3 region has 16 residues. CDR1 is SEHNR and CDR2 is FQNEAQ in the germline V gene (reference sequence). V shed 5 bases, J shed 9 bases, and the junction held 11 bases outside the gene matches. The CDR3 spells CASSPTSGGNVVEQFV. CDR3 DNA: TGTGCCAGCAGCCCCACTAGCGGGGGGAATGTCGTTGAGCAGTTCGTC.

The rearrangement uses TRBV12-5 and TRBJ1-2; the match to TRBD1 covers 9 bases. Looked up from germline, CDR1 is LGHNT and CDR2 is FRNRAP. The CDR3 runs 14 residues. V gave up 4 bases and J gave up 6 bases; unmatched junction bases: 6. CDR3 sequence (DNA): TGTGCTAGTGGTTCCCCGGGACAGGGAGATGGCTACACCTTC. This encodes CASGSPGQGDGYTF.